This T cell receptor beta chain was sequenced in a study of T-cell reconstitution after alpha-beta-depleted transplantation in children. A TCRbeta library incorporating unique molecular identifiers was prepared. A single record per CDR3 protein comes from TCRdb applying MiXCR to the PCR reads. The sample records some 350,000 distinct CDR3 sequences, around 15% being singletons. The V gene lost 1 base and the J gene lost 4 bases, with 12 bases spanning the gap. The CDR3 has 14 residues. Germline V gene lookup returns CDR1 SGHKS and CDR2 YYEKEE (reference sequence). Notes on this clonotype: Its antigen is unknown.

Study-level points and caveats: Alpha-beta T cells present about two months after transplant were reported to originate from several hundred expanded graft clones. High day-60 TCRbeta diversity in some patients came from surviving recipient T cells and thymic progenitors.

This receptor was identified in a male patient between 2 and 15 years old who had a stem cell transplant for acute lymphoblastic leukemia, so the T cells may come from the graft donor. Here the sequenced sample was PBMCs, mostly from graft donor cells, taken 360 days after TCRalphabeta/CD19-depleted stem cell transplant. The chain is built from TRBV5-5 and TRBJ2-7; TRBD1 might be the D (6 bases). Here the CDR3 DNA reads TGTGCCAGCAGCTTGAGCTGGGGGCAGTACGAGCAGTACTTC. It translates to CASSLSWGQYEQYF.